This T cell receptor beta chain was documented in a study of regulatory T cells in long-lasting Graves disease. In the study overall: Antithyroid drugs had been taken under 3 months by newly diagnosed Graves' patients. General observations from the study: TRBV28, TRBJ1-2 and TRBJ2-5 were segments that persistent disease favored. The study found lower TCR diversity in persistent Graves' patients than in newly diagnosed ones. The analysis examined peripheral blood only and excluded thyroid tissue.

This sample's time point: newly diagnosed GD, antithyroid drugs for less than 3 months. With RNA extracted from PBMCs as input, the TCR library was made. This CDR3 has 15 residues. V lost 3 bases and J lost 4; bases outside the gene matches: 4. Germline V gene lookup returns CDR1 SGHRS and CDR2 YFSETQ. The TCR beta library used iRepertoire HTBI primers with Arm-PCR amplification of CDR3. Via MiXCR, TCRdb re-called the multiplex PCR reads, giving one row per CDR3 protein. The table records around 400,000 distinct CDR3 sequences, about 11% of them present only once. This clonotype was observed a handful of times. Its antigen is not known. The same data also went into a second study, on T cells in Graves' hyperthyroidism and ophthalmopathy.

The TCR comes from a woman between 18 and 29 years old with Graves disease. The V call is TRBV5-1, the J call TRBJ2-1; 10 bases fit TRBD1. The sample in question was peripheral blood mononuclear cells (PBMCs), obtained at new diagnosis, from a patient treated with antithyroid drugs. CDR3 protein: CASSSGTGAYNEQFF. CDR3 DNA: TGCGCCAGCAGCTCCGGGACAGGGGCTTACAATGAGCAGTTCTTC.